These T cell receptor beta chains were read from a single sample in a study of blood T cell repertoires in COVID-19. TCRdb's copy holds only in-frame clones and misses some; the assay was immunoSEQ multiplex PCR. The sample lists 150,000 or so clones; around 84% were seen once. Source material: PBMCs or T cells enriched from blood (not recorded which). These receptors all stem from a man between 45 and 60 years old who had recovered from COVID-19. CDR3s include the opening cysteine and the closing phenylalanine or tryptophan. Fields, in order: D gene, clone size, J gene, V gene, CDR3 length, CDR3 protein, CDR3 DNA. The D gene is left open where the match is weak. The listing skips clone size in some rows; elsewhere it reads once, few, many or a size class.

D gene: TRBD2; clone size: NA; J gene: TRBJ2-5; V gene: TRBV7-8; CDR3 length: 17; CDR3 protein: CASSQGGLAGPQETQYF; CDR3 DNA: TGTGCCAGCAGCCAGGGAGGACTAGCGGGCCCCCAAGAGACCCAGTACTTC
D gene: NA; clone size: NA; J gene: TRBJ1-5; V gene: TRBV6-2/TRBV6-3; CDR3 length: 12; CDR3 protein: CASSYSSQPQHF; CDR3 DNA: TGTGCCAGCAGTTACTCGAGTCAGCCCCAGCATTTT
D gene: TRBD2; clone size: NA; J gene: TRBJ2-1; V gene: TRBV2; CDR3 length: 14; CDR3 protein: CASPLAGIGYEQFF; CDR3 DNA: TGTGCCAGCCCTTTAGCGGGAATTGGGTATGAGCAGTTCTTC
D gene: NA; clone size: NA; J gene: TRBJ1-1; V gene: TRBV2; CDR3 length: 14; CDR3 protein: CASSERQQNTEAFF; CDR3 DNA: TGTGCCAGCAGTGAACGACAGCAAAACACTGAAGCTTTCTTT
D gene: TRBD1; clone size: NA; J gene: TRBJ1-2; V gene: TRBV6-5; CDR3 length: 16; CDR3 protein: CASSYSGTGGFLGYTF; CDR3 DNA: TGTGCCAGCAGTTACTCGGGGACAGGGGGATTTCTTGGCTACACCTTC
D gene: NA; clone size: NA; J gene: TRBJ1-4; V gene: TRBV20-1; CDR3 length: 13; CDR3 protein: CSASRGANEKLFF; CDR3 DNA: TGCAGTGCTAGTCGGGGGGCTAATGAAAAACTGTTTTTT
D gene: NA; clone size: NA; J gene: TRBJ1-1; V gene: TRBV9; CDR3 length: 13; CDR3 protein: CASSVGPGPEAFF; CDR3 DNA: TGTGCCAGCAGCGTGGGGCCCGGGCCTGAAGCTTTCTTT
D gene: NA; clone size: few; J gene: TRBJ1-4; V gene: TRBV2; CDR3 length: 12; CDR3 protein: CASKGTPIWLFF; CDR3 DNA: TGTGCCAGCAAAGGGACACCAATTTGGCTGTTTTTT
D gene: NA; clone size: NA; J gene: TRBJ2-7; V gene: TRBV27; CDR3 length: 11; CDR3 protein: CASSSGAEQYF; CDR3 DNA: TGTGCCAGCAGTTCAGGGGCCGAGCAGTACTTC
D gene: NA; clone size: few; J gene: TRBJ2-7; V gene: TRBV18; CDR3 length: 14; CDR3 protein: CASSRGGRTYEQYF; CDR3 DNA: TGTGCCAGCTCCCGGGGAGGCAGGACCTACGAGCAGTACTTC
D gene: NA; clone size: few; J gene: TRBJ2-3; V gene: TRBV9; CDR3 length: 16; CDR3 protein: CASSVDPRGNTDTQYF; CDR3 DNA: TGTGCCAGCAGCGTTGACCCAAGGGGGAACACAGATACGCAGTATTTT
D gene: NA; clone size: NA; J gene: TRBJ2-5; V gene: TRBV28; CDR3 length: 15; CDR3 protein: CASSFPQGSKETQYF; CDR3 DNA: TGTGCCAGCAGTTTCCCCCAGGGGTCTAAAGAGACCCAGTACTTC
D gene: TRBD1; clone size: NA; J gene: TRBJ2-4; V gene: TRBV6-5; CDR3 length: 14; CDR3 protein: CASREDRGANIQYF; CDR3 DNA: TGTGCCAGCAGGGAGGACAGGGGAGCGAACATTCAGTACTTC
D gene: NA; clone size: NA; J gene: TRBJ2-2; V gene: TRBV12-5; CDR3 length: 15; CDR3 protein: CASGTGGGGKGELFF; CDR3 DNA: TGTGCTAGTGGCACCGGCGGTGGGGGCAAGGGGGAGCTGTTTTTT
D gene: NA; clone size: NA; J gene: TRBJ2-5; V gene: TRBV5-1; CDR3 length: 11; CDR3 protein: CASSLAETQYF; CDR3 DNA: TGCGCCAGCAGCTTGGCGGAGACCCAGTACTTC
D gene: NA; clone size: NA; J gene: TRBJ1-2; V gene: TRBV9; CDR3 length: 14; CDR3 protein: CASSVGSGNYGYTF; CDR3 DNA: TGTGCCAGCAGCGTAGGTTCCGGTAACTATGGCTACACCTTC
D gene: NA; clone size: NA; J gene: TRBJ2-2; V gene: TRBV5-1; CDR3 length: 14; CDR3 protein: CASSPEGATGELFF; CDR3 DNA: TGCGCCAGCAGCCCGGAAGGGGCCACCGGGGAGCTGTTTTTT
D gene: NA; clone size: NA; J gene: TRBJ2-7; V gene: TRBV7-9; CDR3 length: 14; CDR3 protein: CASSLVGAAHEQYF; CDR3 DNA: TGTGCCAGCAGCTTAGTGGGGGCGGCCCACGAGCAGTACTTC
D gene: NA; clone size: NA; J gene: TRBJ1-2; V gene: TRBV6-5; CDR3 length: 14; CDR3 protein: CASSYSGGSYGYTF; CDR3 DNA: TGTGCCAGCAGTTACTCAGGCGGGAGCTATGGCTACACCTTC
D gene: NA; clone size: few; J gene: TRBJ2-2; V gene: TRBV5-1; CDR3 length: 15; CDR3 protein: CASSLQGPHTGELFF; CDR3 DNA: TGCGCCAGCAGCCTACAGGGACCGCACACCGGGGAGCTGTTTTTT